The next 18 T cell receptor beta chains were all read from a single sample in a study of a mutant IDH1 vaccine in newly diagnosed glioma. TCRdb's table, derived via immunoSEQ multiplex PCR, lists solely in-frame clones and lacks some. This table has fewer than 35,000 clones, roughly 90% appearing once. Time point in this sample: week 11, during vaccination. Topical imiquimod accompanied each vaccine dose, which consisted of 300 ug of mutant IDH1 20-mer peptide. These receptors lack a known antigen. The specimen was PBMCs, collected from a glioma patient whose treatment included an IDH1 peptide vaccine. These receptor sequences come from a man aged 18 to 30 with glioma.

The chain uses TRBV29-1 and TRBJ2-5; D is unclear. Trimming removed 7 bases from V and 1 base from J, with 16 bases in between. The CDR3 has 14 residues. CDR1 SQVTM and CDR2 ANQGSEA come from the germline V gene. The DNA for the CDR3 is TGCAGCGGGACCGGGCCCGCTAGCCAAGAGACCCAGTACTTC. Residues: CSGTGPASQETQYF.

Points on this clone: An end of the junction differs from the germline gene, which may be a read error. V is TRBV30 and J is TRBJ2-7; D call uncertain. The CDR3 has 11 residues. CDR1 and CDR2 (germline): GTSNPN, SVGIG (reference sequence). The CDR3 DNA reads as TGTGCCTGGAGTGTAAGATTCCAAGGACCCTTC. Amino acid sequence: CAWSVRFQGPF.

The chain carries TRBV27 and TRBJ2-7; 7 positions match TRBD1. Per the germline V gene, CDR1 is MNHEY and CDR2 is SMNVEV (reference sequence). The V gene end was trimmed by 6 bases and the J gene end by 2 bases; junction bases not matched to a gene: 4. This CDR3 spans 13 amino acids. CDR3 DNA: TGTGCCAGCAGGATGACAGGGACCTACGAGCAGTACTTC. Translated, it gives CASRMTGTYEQYF.

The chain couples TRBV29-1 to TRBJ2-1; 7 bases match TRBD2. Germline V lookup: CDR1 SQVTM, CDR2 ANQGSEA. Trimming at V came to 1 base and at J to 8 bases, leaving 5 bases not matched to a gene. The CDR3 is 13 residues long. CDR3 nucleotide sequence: TGCAGCGTTGAAGGCGGGAGTAGGTATGAGCAGTTCTTC. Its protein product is CSVEGGSRYEQFF.

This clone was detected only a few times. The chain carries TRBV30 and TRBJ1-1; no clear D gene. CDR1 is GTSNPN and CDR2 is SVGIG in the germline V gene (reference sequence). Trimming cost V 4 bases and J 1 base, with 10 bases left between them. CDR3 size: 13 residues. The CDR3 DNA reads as TGTGCCTGGACGGCCCGGGAGAACACTGAAGCTTTCTTT. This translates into CAWTARENTEAFF. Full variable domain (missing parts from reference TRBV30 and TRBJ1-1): SQTIHQWPATLVQPVGSPLSLECTVEGTSNPNLYWYRQAAGRGLQLLFYSVGIGQISSEVPQNLSASRPQDRQFILSSKKLLLSDSGFYLCAWTARENTEAFFGQGTRLTVV.

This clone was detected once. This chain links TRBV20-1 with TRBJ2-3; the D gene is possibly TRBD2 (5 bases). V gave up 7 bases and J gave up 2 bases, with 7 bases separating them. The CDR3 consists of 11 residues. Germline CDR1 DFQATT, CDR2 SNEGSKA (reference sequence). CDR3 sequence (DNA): TGCAGTGGGACTTACACAGATACGCAGTATTTT. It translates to CSGTYTDTQYF.

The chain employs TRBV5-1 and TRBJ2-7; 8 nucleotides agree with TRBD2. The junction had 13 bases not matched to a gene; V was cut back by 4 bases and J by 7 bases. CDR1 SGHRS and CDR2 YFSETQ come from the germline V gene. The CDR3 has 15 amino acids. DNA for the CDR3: TGCGCCAGCAGCCCGCCTGCGGCGGGAGGAGGGGAGCAGTACTTC. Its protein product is CASSPPAAGGGEQYF.

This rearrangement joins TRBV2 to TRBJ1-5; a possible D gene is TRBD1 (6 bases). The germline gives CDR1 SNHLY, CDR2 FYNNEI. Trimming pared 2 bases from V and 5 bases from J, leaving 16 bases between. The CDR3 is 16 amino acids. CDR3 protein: CASSEFGGRRDQPQHF. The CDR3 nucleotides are TGTGCCAGCAGTGAATTTGGGGGGCGGCGGGATCAGCCCCAGCATTTT.

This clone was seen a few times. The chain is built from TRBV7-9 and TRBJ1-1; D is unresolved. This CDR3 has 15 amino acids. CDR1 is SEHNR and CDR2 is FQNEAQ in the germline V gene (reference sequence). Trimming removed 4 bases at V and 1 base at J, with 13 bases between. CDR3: CASSSYSAANTEAFF. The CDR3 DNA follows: TGTGCCAGCAGCTCCTACTCCGCCGCGAACACTGAAGCTTTCTTT.

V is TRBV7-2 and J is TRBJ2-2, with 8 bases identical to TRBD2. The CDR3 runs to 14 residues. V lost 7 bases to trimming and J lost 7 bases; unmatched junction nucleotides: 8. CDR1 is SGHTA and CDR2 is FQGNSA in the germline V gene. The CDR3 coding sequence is TGTGCCAGCATACCGGGGGGGGGCAACGGGGAGCTGTTTTTT. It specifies CASIPGGGNGELFF. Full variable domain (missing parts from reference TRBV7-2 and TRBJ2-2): GAGVSQSPSNKVTEKGKDVELRCDPISGHTALYWYRQSLGQGLEFLIYFQGNSAPDKSGLPSDRFSAERTGGSVSTLTIQRTQQEDSAVYLCASIPGGGNGELFFGEGSRLTVL.

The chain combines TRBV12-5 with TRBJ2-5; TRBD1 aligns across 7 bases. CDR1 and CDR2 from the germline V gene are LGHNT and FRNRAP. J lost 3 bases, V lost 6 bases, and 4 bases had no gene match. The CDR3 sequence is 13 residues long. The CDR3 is CASGAGGEETQYF. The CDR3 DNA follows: TGTGCTAGTGGGGCAGGGGGAGAAGAGACCCAGTACTTC.

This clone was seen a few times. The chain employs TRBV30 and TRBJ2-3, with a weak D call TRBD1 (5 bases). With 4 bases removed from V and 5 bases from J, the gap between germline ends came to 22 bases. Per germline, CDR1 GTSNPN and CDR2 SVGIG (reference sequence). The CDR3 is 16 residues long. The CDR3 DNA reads TGTGCCTGGACCCCCCTGAGTCAGGGCCTTAAAGATACGCAGTATTTT. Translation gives CAWTPLSQGLKDTQYF.

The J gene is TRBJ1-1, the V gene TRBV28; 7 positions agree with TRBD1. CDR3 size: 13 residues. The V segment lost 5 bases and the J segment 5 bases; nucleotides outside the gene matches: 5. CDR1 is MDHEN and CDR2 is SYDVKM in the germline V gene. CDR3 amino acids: CASSQGQATEAFF. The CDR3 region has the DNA TGTGCCAGCAGTCAAGGACAGGCTACTGAAGCTTTCTTT.

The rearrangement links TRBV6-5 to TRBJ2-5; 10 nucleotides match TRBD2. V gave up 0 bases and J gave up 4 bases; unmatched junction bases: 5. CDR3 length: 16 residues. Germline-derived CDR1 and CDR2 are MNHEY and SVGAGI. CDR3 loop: CASSYSMVAGGETQYF. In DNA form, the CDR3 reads TGTGCCAGCAGTTACTCGATGGTAGCGGGGGGAGAGACCCAGTACTTC.

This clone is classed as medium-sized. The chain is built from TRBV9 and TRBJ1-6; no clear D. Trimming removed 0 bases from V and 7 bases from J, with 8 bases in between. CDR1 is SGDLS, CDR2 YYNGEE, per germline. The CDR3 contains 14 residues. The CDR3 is CASSVGGGNSPLHF. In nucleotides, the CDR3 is TGTGCCAGCAGCGTAGGTGGTGGGAATTCACCCCTCCACTTT. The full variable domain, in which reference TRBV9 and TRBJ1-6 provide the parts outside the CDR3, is DSGVTQTPKHLITATGQRVTLRCSPRSGDLSVYWYQQSLDQGLQFLIQYYNGEERAKGNILERFSAQQFPDLHSELNLSSLELGDSALYFCASSVGGGNSPLHFGNGTRLTVT.

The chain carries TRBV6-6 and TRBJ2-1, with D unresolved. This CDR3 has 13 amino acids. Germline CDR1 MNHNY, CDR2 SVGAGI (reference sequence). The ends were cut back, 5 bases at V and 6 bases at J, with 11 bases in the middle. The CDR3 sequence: CASSQDAFNEQFF. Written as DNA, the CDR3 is TGTGCCAGCAGTCAGGACGCCTTCAATGAGCAGTTCTTC.

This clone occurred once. CDR3 sequence: CASRGGETRITGELFF. In nucleotides, the CDR3 is TGTGCCAGCCGGGGGGGGGAGACCCGCATTACCGGGGAGCTGTTTTTT. The chain carries TRBV2 and TRBJ2-2, with 8 bases aligning to TRBD2. Germline V gene data show CDR1 as SNHLY and CDR2 as FYNNEI. V was clipped by 8 bases and J by 5 bases; unmatched bases: 13. The CDR3 sequence is 16 residues long.

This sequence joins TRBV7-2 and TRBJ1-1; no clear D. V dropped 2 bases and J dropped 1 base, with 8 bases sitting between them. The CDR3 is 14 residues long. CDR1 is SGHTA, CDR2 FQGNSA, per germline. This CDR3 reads CASSLQRWNTEAFF. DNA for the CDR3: TGTGCCAGCAGCTTACAGCGATGGAACACTGAAGCTTTCTTT.